This T cell receptor beta chain originates from a study of response to subunit inactivated influenza vaccine. TCRdb re-derived calls from the RT-PCR reads in MiXCR, one entry per CDR3 protein. The sample lists more than 450,000 distinct CDR3 sequences; 6% to 9% were seen once. Per the germline V gene, CDR1 is ENHRY and CDR2 is SYGVKD. V lost 3 bases and J 7 bases, leaving 10 bases between the germline ends. The CDR3 length is 14 residues. Study-wide results and limits: Authors suggested each seasonal flu vaccination may recruit only limited numbers of new T cells.

This clonotype was picked up many times. As yet, its antigen is unknown. The input for sequencing was PBMCs from blood, taken about 24 months after vaccination. The clonotype was recovered from a man between 50 and 70 years old who received an inactivated influenza vaccine. This rearrangement joins TRBV10-3 to TRBJ1-6, with no clear D. In nucleotides, the CDR3 is TGTGCCATCAGTGACGGCATTGACAATTCACCCCTCCACTTT. This translates into CAISDGIDNSPLHF.